What follows describes a single TCR beta chain. Its antigen remains undetermined. Base qualities are not provided; no much larger clone lies one nucleotide away. Other DNA sequences in the sample encode the same CDR3. Read against the paper, the sample's time point label means: baseline before first vaccination. Vaccinee samples came from UK trials COV001 and COV002, including a single-blind randomized controlled phase 2/3 trial of AZD1222 (ChAdOx1 nCoV-19) in healthy adults. For TCRbeta chain sequencing, PBMC samples from trial participants were taken at day 0 and at day 28 after the second dose. Trimming leaves V shorter by 5 bases and J shorter by 5 bases, with the junction holding 3 bases beyond the gene matches. The CDR3 runs 13 residues from the cysteine to the phenylalanine. CDR3 DNA only is kept here, 39 bases in frame from base 1. The CDR3 regions of human TCRbeta chains were analyzed by immunosequencing. Per the original workflow: TCRs in the repertoires were compared against a reference library of SARS-CoV-2-specific TCRs that had been generated with the MIRA antigen-specificity platform. Breadth was defined as the fraction of unique TCRs that were SARS-CoV-2-associated. Depth was defined as the fraction of total T cells that were SARS-CoV-2-associated. Using the MIRA data, each spike-specific TCR was mapped to the spike region that the TCR reacts to and placed in a CD4 or CD8 class. Log10-transformed breadth and depth values were compared by one-way ANOVA with Sidak's multiple comparisons tests. Held by TCRdb, this immuneACCESS table contains in-frame sequences only and omits some clones. Under half of the omission traces to an unresolved V gene where checked; the cause of the rest is unknown. That table furnishes V, J and clone size, whereas the DNA furnished D and trimming. This sample has 60,000 to 85,000 clones in its table, and 85% of those were observed once. The top ten constitute about 20% of the sample.

This sample is part of a study of T cell responses to AZD1222 COVID-19 vaccine (dated by TCRdb to 2020 to 2022). Regarding the complete study: AZD1222 recipients given second doses at about 4 weeks or at about 12 weeks were pooled, since spike-specific TCR depth and breadth were not found to differ between the two schedules. TCR sequencing was performed for 230 to 250 trial participants, of whom about 200 were given two doses of AZD1222 and around 25 were given two doses of MenACWY control vaccine. Trial participants were enrolled by age into subgroups of 18-55, 56-69 and 70-plus years, and around 140, 26 and 57 TCR-sequenced participants, respectively, were included in these subgroups. What the work shows at the level of the full study, not this receptor alone: CD4 TCRs associated with the vaccine covered the entire spike protein, and the dominant responses were in regions 160-218 and 743-854. Because no day 14 peak-response samples were available, repertoires were characterized only after the peak T cell response. In the small 56-69-year group, the increase in depth fell short of significance, most likely because of low power. Participants were mostly white British and included more females than males, and it was suggested by the authors that clonal diversity may have been underestimated. Conclusions about previously exposed vaccinees are limited because only five to seven AZD1222 recipients were SARS-CoV-2 seropositive at baseline. A significant rise in spike-specific TCR breadth and depth was observed after two AZD1222 doses relative to day 0 and relative to MenACWY recipients. Reportedly, close to half of the unique spike-specific TCRs recognized epitopes lying outside the regions that are mutated in the B.1.351 and B.1.1.7 variants.

The input for sequencing was peripheral blood, taken on day 0 of AZD1222 vaccination. The chain links TRBV12-3 or TRBV12-4 with TRBJ1-1; the central 9 bases match TRBD1. The clonotype was recovered from an adult in good health. The CDR3 sequence is CASSRTGDTEAFF. The DNA sequence reads TGTGCCAGCAGTAGGACAGGGGATACTGAAGCTTTCTTT.